This paragraph covers one T cell receptor (beta chain) sequence. The antigen is unknown. The data derive from a study of cytomegalovirus exposure and HLA in healthy donors. Study overall: Earlier results showed approximately 110 million unique TCR beta sequences derived from roughly 190 million T cells. Study-level results: Later analysis reportedly placed an Asian-associated ancestry cluster below the roughly 670-donor mean in N-insertions.

The PCR used 60 Vbeta and 13 Jbeta primers. Profiled with immunoSEQ multiplex PCR; TCRdb holds only in-frame clones, not every one. In total, the table holds 150,000 to 200,000 clones. V lost 2 bases to trimming and J lost 3 bases, with 10 bases between them. CDR3 length: 14 residues. The germline gives CDR1 MNHNY, CDR2 SVGAGI (reference sequence). The J gene is TRBJ1-1, the V gene TRBV6-6; D is unresolved. The material sequenced was PBMCs. The TCR comes from a woman in her late teens or twenties in good health and CMV-seropositive. CDR3 nucleotide sequence: TGTGCCAGCAGTTACGATAACATTTACACTGAAGCTTTCTTT. This translates into CASSYDNIYTEAFF.